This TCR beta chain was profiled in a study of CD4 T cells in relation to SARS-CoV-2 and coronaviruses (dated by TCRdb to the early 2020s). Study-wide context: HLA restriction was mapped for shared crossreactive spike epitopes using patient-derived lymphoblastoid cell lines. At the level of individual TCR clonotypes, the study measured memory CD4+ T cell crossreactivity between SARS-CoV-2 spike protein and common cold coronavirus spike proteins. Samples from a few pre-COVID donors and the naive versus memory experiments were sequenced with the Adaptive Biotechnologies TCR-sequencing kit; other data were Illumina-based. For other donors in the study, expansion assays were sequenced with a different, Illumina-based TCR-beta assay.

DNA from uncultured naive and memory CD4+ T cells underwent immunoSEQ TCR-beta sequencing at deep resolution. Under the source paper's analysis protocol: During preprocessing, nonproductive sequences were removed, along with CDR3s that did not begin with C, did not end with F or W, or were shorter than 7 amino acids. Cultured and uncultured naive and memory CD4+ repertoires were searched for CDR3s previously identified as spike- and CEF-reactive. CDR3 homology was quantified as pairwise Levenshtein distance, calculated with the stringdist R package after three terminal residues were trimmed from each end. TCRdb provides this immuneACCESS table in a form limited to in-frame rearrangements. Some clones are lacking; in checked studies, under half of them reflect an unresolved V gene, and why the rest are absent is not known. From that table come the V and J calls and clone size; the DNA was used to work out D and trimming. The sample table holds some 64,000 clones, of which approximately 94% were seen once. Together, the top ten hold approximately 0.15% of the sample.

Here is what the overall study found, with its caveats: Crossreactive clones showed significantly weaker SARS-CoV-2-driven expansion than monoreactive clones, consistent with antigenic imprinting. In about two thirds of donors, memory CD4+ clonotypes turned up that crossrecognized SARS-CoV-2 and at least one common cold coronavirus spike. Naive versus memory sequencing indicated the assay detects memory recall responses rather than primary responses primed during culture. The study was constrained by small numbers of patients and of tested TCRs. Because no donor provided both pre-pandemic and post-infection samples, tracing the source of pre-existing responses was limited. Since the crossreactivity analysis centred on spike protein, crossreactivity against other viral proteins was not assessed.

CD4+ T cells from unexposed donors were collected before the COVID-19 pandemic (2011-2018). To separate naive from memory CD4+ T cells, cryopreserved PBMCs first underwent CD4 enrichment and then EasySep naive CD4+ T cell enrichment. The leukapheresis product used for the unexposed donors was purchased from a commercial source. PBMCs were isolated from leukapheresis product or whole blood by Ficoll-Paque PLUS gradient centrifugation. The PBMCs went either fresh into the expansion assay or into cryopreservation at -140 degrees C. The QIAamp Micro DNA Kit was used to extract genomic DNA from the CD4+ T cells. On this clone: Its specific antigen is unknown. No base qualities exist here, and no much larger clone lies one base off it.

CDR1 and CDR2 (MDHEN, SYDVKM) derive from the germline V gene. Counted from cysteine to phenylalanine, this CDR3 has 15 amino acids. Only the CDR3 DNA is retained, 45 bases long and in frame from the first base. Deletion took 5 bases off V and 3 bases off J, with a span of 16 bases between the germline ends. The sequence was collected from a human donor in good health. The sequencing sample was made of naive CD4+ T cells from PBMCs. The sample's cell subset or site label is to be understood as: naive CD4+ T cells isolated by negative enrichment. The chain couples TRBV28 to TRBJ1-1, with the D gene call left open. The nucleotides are TGTGCCAGCAGTGCTACCCTATGGATTGACACTGAAGCTTTCTTT. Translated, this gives CASSATLWIDTEAFF. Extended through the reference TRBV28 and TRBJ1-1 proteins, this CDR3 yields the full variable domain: DVKVTQSSRYLVKRTGEKVFLECVQDMDHENMFWYRQDPGLGLRLIYFSYDVKMKEKGDIPEGYSVSREKKERFSLILESASTNQTSMYLCASSATLWIDTEAFFGQGTRLTVV.